This T cell receptor beta chain was captured by sequencing in a study of T cell repertoires in cytomegalovirus infection. TCRdb processed the reads anew with MiXCR; each CDR3 protein has one entry. The table has some 700,000 distinct CDR3 sequences, under 40% seen once. The clonotype comes from a human donor in good health (CMV status not recorded). Some clones in this sample may be carry-over from other donors' samples. The sequencing input was PBMCs.

In nucleotides, the CDR3 is TGTGCCAGTAGAAAGACCGGGATCCTCATGTCCCAGCATTTT. Its protein is CASRKTGILMSQHF. The V call is TRBV19, the J call TRBJ1-5; D unresolved. The V end was cut by 6 bases, the J end by 11 bases, with 20 bases between. The CDR3 has 14 amino acids. The germline V gene encodes CDR1 LNHDA and CDR2 SQIVND (reference sequence).